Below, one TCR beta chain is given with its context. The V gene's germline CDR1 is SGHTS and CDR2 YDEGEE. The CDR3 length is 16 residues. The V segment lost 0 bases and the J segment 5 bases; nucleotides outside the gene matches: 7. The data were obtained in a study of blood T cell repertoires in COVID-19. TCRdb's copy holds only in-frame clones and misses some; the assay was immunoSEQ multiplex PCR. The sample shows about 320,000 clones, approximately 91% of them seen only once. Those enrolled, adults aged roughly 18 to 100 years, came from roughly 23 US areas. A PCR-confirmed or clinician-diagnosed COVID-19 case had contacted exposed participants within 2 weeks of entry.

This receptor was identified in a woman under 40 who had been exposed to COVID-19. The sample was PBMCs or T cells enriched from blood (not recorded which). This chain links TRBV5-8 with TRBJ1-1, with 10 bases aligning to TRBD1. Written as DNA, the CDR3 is TGTGCCAGCAGCTTGGGACAGGGGGCGGGATGGACTGAAGCTTTCTTT. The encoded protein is CASSLGQGAGWTEAFF.